Below are 30 T cell receptor beta chains sequenced from a single sample in a study of T cell responses to AZD1222 COVID-19 vaccine. This table comes from immunoSEQ multiplex PCR, and its TCRdb copy is limited to in-frame clones, with some not included. Here the sample spans 150,000 or so clones, roughly 87% being singletons. The sequencing here drew on peripheral blood, taken 28 days after the second AZD1222 dose. Receptors originate from an adult who received the AZD1222 COVID-19 vaccine.

The rearrangement joins TRBV2 to TRBJ2-1; the match to TRBD2 covers 13 bases. This CDR3 contains 15 residues. Germline-derived CDR1 and CDR2 are SNHLY and FYNNEI. V trimming: 6 bases; J trimming: 9 bases; junction bases outside the gene matches: 8. CDR3 region: CASSTSGRVWGEQFF. DNA for the CDR3: TGTGCCAGCAGCACTAGCGGGAGGGTGTGGGGTGAGCAGTTCTTC.

The rearrangement links TRBV18 to TRBJ2-5; D is possibly TRBD1 (6 bases). Trimming took 3 bases from V and 3 from J, leaving 8 bases between them. This CDR3 contains 13 residues. Germline CDR1 and CDR2: KGHSH and LQKENI. For the CDR3, the DNA is TGTGCCAGCTCACCTGGACAGAAAGAGACCCAGTACTTC. Residues: CASSPGQKETQYF.

The sample holds a few counts of this clone. CDR3 sequence (DNA): TGCGCCAGCAGCCAAGATCCAGCGGGAGCTCCCTACAATGAGCAGTTCTTC. This encodes CASSQDPAGAPYNEQFF. J is TRBJ2-1 and V is TRBV4-3, with 8 nucleotides matching TRBD2. The CDR3 runs 17 residues. CDR1 is LGHNA, CDR2 YSLEER, per germline. J gave up 2 bases and V 0 bases, and 6 bases lay outside the gene matches.

The rearrangement links TRBV7-2 to TRBJ2-3; D uncertain. Germline V CDR1 and CDR2: SGHTA, FQGNSA. V lost 3 bases to trimming and J lost 3 bases, with 13 bases between them. This CDR3 is 15 amino acids long. CDR3 sequence reads: CASSFHPTTTDTQYF. CDR3 bases: TGTGCCAGCAGCTTCCATCCAACAACAACAGATACGCAGTATTTT.

The chain is built from TRBV18 and TRBJ2-1, with D possibly matching TRBD2 (7 bases). This CDR3 is built from 15 residues. Germline V gives CDR1 KGHSH, CDR2 LQKENI. The ends were cut back, 4 bases at V and 6 bases at J, with 16 bases in the middle. The CDR3 DNA sequence: TGTGCCAGCTCACACGACTGGCGGGGGCTCAATGAGCAGTTCTTC. As protein: CASSHDWRGLNEQFF.

This chain connects TRBV6-1 to TRBJ2-1, with D perhaps matching TRBD1 (5 bases). Germline V gene data show CDR1 as MNHNS and CDR2 as SASEGT. Trimming left V 2 bases short and J 5 bases short, with 10 bases between. This CDR3 is 14 amino acids long. CDR3 amino acids: CASSEQGMNNEQFF. For the CDR3, the DNA is TGTGCCAGCAGTGAACAGGGTATGAACAATGAGCAGTTCTTC.

This sequence joins TRBV19 and TRBJ1-6; D not resolved. Looked up from germline, CDR1 is LNHDA and CDR2 is SQIVND (reference sequence). The CDR3 extends over 14 amino acids. The germline V and J ends were trimmed by 1 base and 7 bases, with 8 bases remaining between them. CDR3 sequence: CASSIGGLNSPLHF. The CDR3 DNA sequence: TGTGCCAGTAGTATAGGGGGTTTGAATTCACCCCTCCACTTT.

The rearrangement joins TRBV24-1 to TRBJ1-2; 7 bases are a match to TRBD1. CDR1 is KGHDR and CDR2 is SFDVKD in the germline V gene. There are 14 residues in the CDR3. The V gene end was trimmed by 4 bases and the J gene end by 7 bases; junction bases not matched to a gene: 8. The CDR3 region has the DNA TGTGCCACCAGTGACCACGGGACAGCCGCTGGCTACACCTTC. This gives the protein CATSDHGTAAGYTF.

V and J are TRBV7-2 and TRBJ2-5, with TRBD2 matching over 7 bases. V lost 4 bases and J lost 5; bases outside the gene matches: 10. The CDR3 covers 15 residues. Germline V CDR1 and CDR2: SGHTA, FQGNSA. CDR3 sequence (DNA): TGTGCCAGCAGCTCGCGCCGGGGGGATACGGAGACCCAGTACTTC. It specifies CASSSRRGDTETQYF.

This rearrangement joins TRBV3-1 (or the pseudogene TRBV3-2) to TRBJ1-6, with 12 bases that match TRBD1. This CDR3 has 14 amino acids. V was clipped by 4 bases and J by 14 bases; unmatched bases: 6. Germline V lookup: CDR1 LGHDT, CDR2 YNNKEL (reference sequence). For the CDR3, the DNA is TGTGCCAGCAGCCCGGGACAGGGGGCTGACTCCCTCCACTTT. It yields the protein CASSPGQGADSLHF.

This rearrangement joins TRBV29-1 to TRBJ1-1; TRBD1 is a possible D gene (5 bases). The CDR3 length is 13 residues. Deletions cut 7 bases from V and 5 bases from J, with 17 bases between. CDR1 is SQVTM, CDR2 ANQGSEA, per germline. The CDR3 loop reads CSGSQVIGTEAFF. CDR3 nucleotide sequence: TGCAGCGGTTCACAGGTTATAGGTACTGAAGCTTTCTTT.

The genes are TRBV11-2 and TRBJ2-2, with TRBD1 matching 12 bases. J lost 6 bases, V lost 6 bases, and 2 bases had no gene match. CDR1 and CDR2 (germline): SGHAT, FQNNGV. The CDR3 runs to 14 residues. This chain's CDR3 is CASRGQGASGELFF. The CDR3 DNA follows: TGTGCCAGCAGGGGACAGGGGGCGTCCGGGGAGCTGTTTTTT.

This chain uses TRBV19 with TRBJ2-5, with D hard to call. Per germline, CDR1 LNHDA and CDR2 SQIVND (reference sequence). Trimming pared 6 bases from V and 3 bases from J, leaving 14 bases between. This CDR3 spans 14 amino acids. This chain's CDR3 is CASSSQVREETQYF. The CDR3 nucleotides read TGTGCCAGTAGCTCTCAAGTCCGAGAAGAGACCCAGTACTTC.

In this sample, this clone turned up once. The genes are TRBV6-6 and TRBJ2-2; TRBD1 matches at 8 bases. The CDR3 consists of 15 residues. V gave up 6 bases and J gave up 2 bases; unmatched junction bases: 5. Germline CDR1 and CDR2: MNHNY and SVGAGI (reference sequence). CDR3 loop: CASSLDRGNTGELFF. The CDR3 DNA sequence: TGTGCCAGCAGCCTCGACAGGGGAAACACCGGGGAGCTGTTTTTT.

Turning to this clone: One end of the junction varies from germline; a read error may be responsible. The rearrangement links TRBV6-5 to TRBJ1-6; D call uncertain. Germline V gene data show CDR1 as MNHEY and CDR2 as SVGAGI. The CDR3 is made up of 14 amino acids. CDR3 region: CASNYNRRNSPLHF. Here the CDR3 DNA reads TGTGCCAGCAATTACAACAGAAGAAATTCACCCCTCCACTTT.

The gene calls are TRBV28 and TRBJ1-3; maybe TRBD1 (5 bases). The CDR3 covers 13 residues. Germline CDR1 is MDHEN and CDR2 is SYDVKM. Trimming shortened V by 10 bases and J by 0 bases, and 10 bases separated the two germline ends. The CDR3 here is CATQRGSGNTIYF. The CDR3 DNA is TGTGCCACCCAAAGGGGCTCTGGAAACACCATATATTTT.

The chain links TRBV28 to TRBJ2-7; D ambiguous. The V gene's germline CDR1 is MDHEN and CDR2 SYDVKM. CDR3 length: 13 amino acids. V gave up 2 bases and J gave up 0 bases, with 5 bases separating them. CDR3 in DNA: TGTGCCAGCAGTTTAAGACACTCCTACGAGCAGTACTTC. This sequence encodes CASSLRHSYEQYF.

This chain joins TRBV9 and TRBJ2-5, with 8 bases matching TRBD1. The CDR3 has 15 amino acids. The V gene end was trimmed by 0 bases and the J gene end by 7 bases; junction bases not matched to a gene: 8. CDR1 is SGDLS and CDR2 is YYNGEE in the germline V gene. The CDR3 coding sequence is TGTGCCAGCAGCGTAGGACCAGGGACAGGAGGGACCCAGTACTTC. It yields the protein CASSVGPGTGGTQYF. The variable domain in full, completed from reference TRBV9 and TRBJ2-5, reads DSGVTQTPKHLITATGQRVTLRCSPRSGDLSVYWYQQSLDQGLQFLIQYYNGEERAKGNILERFSAQQFPDLHSELNLSSLELGDSALYFCASSVGPGTGGTQYFGPGTRLLVL.

The chain links TRBV2 to TRBJ1-6; D not resolved. This CDR3 region has 16 residues. Trimming removed 6 bases at V and 4 bases at J, with 16 bases between. Germline V gene data show CDR1 as SNHLY and CDR2 as FYNNEI. The CDR3 DNA is TGTGCCAGCAGGGACTCCCCTCAGAGGTATAATTCACCCCTCCACTTT. Translation gives CASRDSPQRYNSPLHF.

The gene calls are TRBV6-5 and TRBJ2-2; TRBD2 might be the D (5 bases). Trimming stripped 2 bases from V and 7 bases from J, with 14 bases between. The CDR3 extends over 15 amino acids. The germline V gene encodes CDR1 MNHEY and CDR2 SVGAGI. The CDR3 sequence: CASSYPSRGGGELFF. CDR3 nucleotides: TGTGCCAGCAGTTACCCGAGTCGCGGAGGCGGGGAGCTGTTTTTT.

This clone was observed a handful of times. CDR3 sequence: CASKGDTGSNQPQHF. The CDR3 DNA reads TGTGCCAGCAAGGGGGATACGGGATCTAATCAGCCCCAGCATTTT. The V and J genes are TRBV6-5 and TRBJ1-5; perhaps TRBD1 as D (6 bases). The CDR3 has 15 amino acids. CDR1 MNHEY and CDR2 SVGAGI come from the germline V gene. Trimming left V 7 bases short and J 4 bases short, with 17 bases between.

The rearrangement links TRBV2 to TRBJ2-3; 16 bases line up with TRBD2. The germline CDR1 and CDR2 sequences are SNHLY and FYNNEI. Losses at the gene ends were 6 bases for V and 4 bases for J; bases not matched to a gene: 4. The CDR3 is made up of 16 amino acids. The CDR3 region has the DNA TGTGCCAGCAGCCAGGGACTAGCGGGGGGGGCAGATACGCAGTATTTT. Its protein product is CASSQGLAGGADTQYF. The whole variable domain, remainder taken from reference TRBV2 and TRBJ2-3, is EPEVTQTPSHQVTQMGQEVILRCVPISNHLYFYWYRQILGQKVEFLVSFYNNEISEKSEIFDDQFSVERPDGSNFTLKIRSTKLEDSAMYFCASSQGLAGGADTQYFGPGTRLTVL.

The chain is built from TRBV6-5 and TRBJ1-2; 7 nucleotides line up with TRBD1. V lost 6 bases to trimming and J lost 8 bases; unmatched junction nucleotides: 12. This CDR3 has 14 amino acids. The germline V gene encodes CDR1 MNHEY and CDR2 SVGAGI. For the CDR3, the DNA is TGTGCCAGCAGCCAACAGGGGCCAGGAGGAGGCTACACCTTC. Amino acids: CASSQQGPGGGYTF.

DNA for the CDR3: TGTGCCAGCAGTCTGAACAGGGATTCACCCCTCCACTTT. It is translated as CASSLNRDSPLHF. J is TRBJ1-6 and V is TRBV12-3 or TRBV12-4; weak D call: TRBD1 (6 bases). The CDR3 spans 13 residues. Trimming took 5 bases from V and 8 from J, leaving 10 bases between them.

The chain employs TRBV6-6 and TRBJ2-2, with 8 nucleotides matching TRBD1. V dropped 5 bases and J dropped 0; count of bases not matched to a gene: 8. Per the germline V gene, CDR1 is MNHNY and CDR2 is SVGAGI (reference sequence). This CDR3 has 17 amino acids. CDR3 bases: TGTGCCAGCAGTCTCCTAGGACAGGGATCGAACACCGGGGAGCTGTTTTTT. It translates to CASSLLGQGSNTGELFF.

This chain uses TRBV11-1 with TRBJ1-5; D is uncertain. Germline V CDR1 and CDR2: SGHAT, FQDESV (reference sequence). This CDR3 is built from 13 residues. V lost 2 bases and J 3 bases, leaving 5 bases between the germline ends. The CDR3 DNA sequence: TGTGCCAGCAGCTTATCGGACAATCAGCCCCAGCATTTT. Its protein is CASSLSDNQPQHF. The whole variable domain, remainder taken from reference TRBV11-1 and TRBJ1-5, is EAEVAQSPRYKITEKSQAVAFWCDPISGHATLYWYRQILGQGPELLVQFQDESVVDDSQLPKDRFSAERLKGVDSTLKIQPAELGDSAMYLCASSLSDNQPQHFGDGTRLSIL.

The V and J genes are TRBV6-7 and TRBJ1-5, with TRBD1 as a possible D gene (5 bases). TRBV6-7 is classed as an ORF, of uncertain function. The CDR3 consists of 22 residues. Trimming stripped 0 bases from V and 0 bases from J, with 27 bases between. The CDR3 reads CASSYSFGSLGVVTDSNQPQHF. Here the CDR3 DNA reads TGTGCCAGCAGTTACTCGTTTGGGAGTTTGGGGGTGGTAACGGATAGCAATCAGCCCCAGCATTTT.

The CDR3 region has the DNA TGTGCCAGCAGCCCGCGGGGGCTCTCCTACGAGCAGTACTTC. Residues: CASSPRGLSYEQYF. J is TRBJ2-7 and V is TRBV7-2; a possible D gene is TRBD2 (7 bases). Germline V CDR1 and CDR2: SGHTA, FQGNSA. This CDR3 region has 14 residues. V was trimmed by 5 bases and J by 0 bases, leaving 11 bases between them. Full variable domain (outside the CDR3, taken from reference TRBV7-2 and TRBJ2-7): GAGVSQSPSNKVTEKGKDVELRCDPISGHTALYWYRQSLGQGLEFLIYFQGNSAPDKSGLPSDRFSAERTGGSVSTLTIQRTQQEDSAVYLCASSPRGLSYEQYFGPGTRLTVT.

The rearrangement joins TRBV28 to TRBJ1-5, with 11 bases identical to TRBD1. CDR3 length: 15 residues. CDR1 and CDR2 (germline): MDHEN, SYDVKM. V lost 5 bases, J lost 5 bases, and 5 bases stayed unmatched. For the CDR3, the DNA is TGTGCCAGCAGTACCGGACAGGGGGCATATCAGCCCCAGCATTTT. Protein sequence: CASSTGQGAYQPQHF. The complete variable domain, with remaining parts taken from reference TRBV28 and TRBJ1-5, reads DVKVTQSSRYLVKRTGEKVFLECVQDMDHENMFWYRQDPGLGLRLIYFSYDVKMKEKGDIPEGYSVSREKKERFSLILESASTNQTSMYLCASSTGQGAYQPQHFGDGTRLSIL.

The rearrangement joins TRBV6-6 to TRBJ1-2, with D possibly being TRBD1 (5 bases). The CDR3 contains 14 residues. V gave up 7 bases and J gave up 8 bases, with 20 bases separating them. CDR1 and CDR2 (germline): MNHNY, SVGAGI (reference sequence). The CDR3 DNA reads as TGTGCCAGCACCCACAACGGAGAGGGGTTCGGCTACACCTTC. Translation: CASTHNGEGFGYTF.